The clone carrying this TCR beta chain was detected many times. As yet, its antigen is unknown. The data are from a study of neurological immune-mediated disorders. Study-wide findings and caveats: Sharing of CDR3 amino acid sequences among expanded clones across subjects was absent, suggesting private repertoires in all groups.

J lost 2 bases, V lost 0 bases, and 8 bases had no gene match. CDR3 size: 18 residues. Looked up from germline, CDR1 is LGHDT and CDR2 is YNNKEL (reference sequence). The cDNA was generated by 5'RACE with 10-nucleotide random UMIs. MiXCR, run by TCRdb on the 5' RACE reads, gives a single entry per CDR3 protein. Altogether 50,000 to 65,000 distinct CDR3 sequences are present, more than 3% being singletons, with the ten largest covering less than 2%. The sample taken for sequencing was PBMCs. The clonotype comes from a man in his thirties or forties with multiple sclerosis. The chain carries TRBV3-1 and TRBJ2-3; 10 nucleotides align to TRBD2. The CDR3 loop reads CASSQDLLAGVVTDTQYF. The CDR3 DNA follows: TGTGCCAGCAGCCAAGATTTGCTAGCGGGGGTTGTCACAGATACGCAGTATTTT.